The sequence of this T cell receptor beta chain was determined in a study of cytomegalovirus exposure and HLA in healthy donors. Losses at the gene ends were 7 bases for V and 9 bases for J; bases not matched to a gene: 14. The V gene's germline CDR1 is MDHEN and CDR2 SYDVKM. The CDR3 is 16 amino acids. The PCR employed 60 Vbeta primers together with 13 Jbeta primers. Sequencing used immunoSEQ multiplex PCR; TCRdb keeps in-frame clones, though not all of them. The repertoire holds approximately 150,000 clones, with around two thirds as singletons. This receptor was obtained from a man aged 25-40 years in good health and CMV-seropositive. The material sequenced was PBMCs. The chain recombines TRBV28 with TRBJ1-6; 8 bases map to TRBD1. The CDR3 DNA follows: TGTGCCAGCAATTCGGGTCACGGACAGGGAACTTCACCCCTCCACTTT. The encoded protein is CASNSGHGQGTSPLHF. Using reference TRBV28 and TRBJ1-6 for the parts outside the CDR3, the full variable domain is DVKVTQSSRYLVKRTGEKVFLECVQDMDHENMFWYRQDPGLGLRLIYFSYDVKMKEKGDIPEGYSVSREKKERFSLILESASTNQTSMYLCASNSGHGQGTSPLHFGNGTRLTVT.